This T cell receptor (beta chain) was sequenced in a study of CD8+CD57+ T cells in acquired aplastic anemia. Whole-study context: Sorting CD4+ and CD8+ cells gave DNA averaging approximately 3 ug.

Genomic DNA was employed as the template in profiling TCR beta VDJ and CDR3. Each CDR3 protein is one row after TCRdb ran MiXCR on the reads. The sample yields approximately 220,000 distinct CDR3 sequences, 45% to 50% seen once. Sequencing involved patients with CD8+CD57+ cell expansion previously shown by flow cytometry. Study-wide results and limits: Patients did not significantly differ from controls in CD8+ Simpson's diversity.

The CDR3 has 13 residues. Trimming removed 4 bases from V and 2 bases from J, with 12 bases in between. From germline, CDR1 is SQVTM and CDR2 ANQGSEA. This clonotype has a count of ten or more. Its antigen remains unidentified. This clonotype was sampled from a human donor with aplastic anemia. Sequencing input: sorted CD4+, CD8+, or CD8+CD57+ T cells (not recorded which) from PBMCs. The chain employs TRBV29-1 and TRBJ2-7; D perhaps matches TRBD1 (6 bases). The CDR3 region has the DNA TGCAGCGTTGGACAGGAGGAACCCTACGAGCAGTACTTC. Its protein is CSVGQEEPYEQYF.